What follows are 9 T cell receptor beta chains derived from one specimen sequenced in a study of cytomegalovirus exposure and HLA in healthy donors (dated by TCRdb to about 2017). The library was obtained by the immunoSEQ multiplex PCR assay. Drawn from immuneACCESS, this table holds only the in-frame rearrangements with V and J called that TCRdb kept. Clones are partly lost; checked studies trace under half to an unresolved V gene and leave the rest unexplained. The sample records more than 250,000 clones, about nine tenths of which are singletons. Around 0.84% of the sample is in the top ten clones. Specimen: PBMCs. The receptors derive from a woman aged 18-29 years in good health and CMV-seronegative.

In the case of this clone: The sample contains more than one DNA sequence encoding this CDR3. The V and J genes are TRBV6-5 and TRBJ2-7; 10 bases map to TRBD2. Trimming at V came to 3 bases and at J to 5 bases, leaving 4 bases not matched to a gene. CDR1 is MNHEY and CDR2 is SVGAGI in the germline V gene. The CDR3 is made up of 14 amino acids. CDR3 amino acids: CASSYEREGHEQYF. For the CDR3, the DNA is TGTGCCAGCAGTTATGAGCGGGAGGGGCACGAGCAGTACTTC.

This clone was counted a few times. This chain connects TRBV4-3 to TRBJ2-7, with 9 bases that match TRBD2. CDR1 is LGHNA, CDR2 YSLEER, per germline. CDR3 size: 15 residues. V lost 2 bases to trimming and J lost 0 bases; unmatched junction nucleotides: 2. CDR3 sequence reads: CASSQQREASYEQYF. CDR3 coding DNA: TGCGCCAGCAGCCAACAGCGGGAGGCCTCCTACGAGCAGTACTTC.

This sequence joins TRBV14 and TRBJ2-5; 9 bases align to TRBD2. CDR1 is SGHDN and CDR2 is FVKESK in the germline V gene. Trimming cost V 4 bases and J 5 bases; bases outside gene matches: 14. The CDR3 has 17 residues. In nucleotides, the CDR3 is TGTGCCAGCAGCCCCGGACTAGCGACGCTTCTAGGGGAGACCCAGTACTTC. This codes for CASSPGLATLLGETQYF.

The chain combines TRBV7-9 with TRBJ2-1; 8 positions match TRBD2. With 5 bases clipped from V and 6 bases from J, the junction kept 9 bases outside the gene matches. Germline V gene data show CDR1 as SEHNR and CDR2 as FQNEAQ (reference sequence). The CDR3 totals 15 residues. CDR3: CASSHPGLGANEQFF. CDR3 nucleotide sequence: TGTGCCAGCAGCCACCCGGGACTAGGGGCCAATGAGCAGTTCTTC.

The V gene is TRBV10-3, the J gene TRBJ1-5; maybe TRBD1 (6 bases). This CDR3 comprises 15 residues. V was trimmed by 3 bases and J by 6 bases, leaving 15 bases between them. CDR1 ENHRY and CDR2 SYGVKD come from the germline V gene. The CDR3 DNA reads TGTGCCATCAGTGACCTTGGTCAGGACAGTCAGCCCCAGCATTTT. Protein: CAISDLGQDSQPQHF.

In DNA form, the CDR3 reads TGCGCCAGCAGCTTGGAGGACAGGGGCACTGAAGCTTTCTTT. Translated: CASSLEDRGTEAFF. This chain joins TRBV5-1 and TRBJ1-1; TRBD1 aligns across 9 bases. The V gene end was trimmed by 0 bases and the J gene end by 4 bases; junction bases not matched to a gene: 1. There are 14 residues in the CDR3. Germline values: CDR1 SGHRS, CDR2 YFSETQ.

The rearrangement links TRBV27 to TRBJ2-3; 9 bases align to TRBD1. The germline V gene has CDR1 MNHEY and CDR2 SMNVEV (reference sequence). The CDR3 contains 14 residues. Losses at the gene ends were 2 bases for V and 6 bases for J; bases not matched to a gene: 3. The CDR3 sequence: CASSLRQGVDTQYF. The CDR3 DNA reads TGTGCCAGCAGTTTACGACAGGGGGTGGATACGCAGTATTTT.

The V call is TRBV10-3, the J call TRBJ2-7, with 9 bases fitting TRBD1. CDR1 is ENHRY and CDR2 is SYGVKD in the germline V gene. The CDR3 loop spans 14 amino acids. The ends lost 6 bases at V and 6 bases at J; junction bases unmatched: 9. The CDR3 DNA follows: TGTGCCATCAGGAGTACAGGGGGCGCGGGCGAGCAGTACTTC. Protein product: CAIRSTGGAGEQYF.

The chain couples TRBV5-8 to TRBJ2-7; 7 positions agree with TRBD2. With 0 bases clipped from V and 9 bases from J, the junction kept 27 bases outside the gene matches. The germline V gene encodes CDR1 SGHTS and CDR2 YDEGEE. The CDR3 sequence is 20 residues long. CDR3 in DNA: TGTGCCAGCAGCTTGGCGGGATTGATCGGTGGGAGGGCCCCCCGGTGGGTGCAGTACTTC. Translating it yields CASSLAGLIGGRAPRWVQYF.